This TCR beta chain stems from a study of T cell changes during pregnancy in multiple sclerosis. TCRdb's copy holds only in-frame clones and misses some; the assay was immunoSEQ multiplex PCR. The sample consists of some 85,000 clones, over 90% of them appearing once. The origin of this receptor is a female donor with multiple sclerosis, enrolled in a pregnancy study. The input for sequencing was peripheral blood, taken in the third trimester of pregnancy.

The CDR3 region has the DNA TGTGCCAGCAGCCCCGGGACAGGGCTTAATGAAAAACTGTTTTTT. Translated, it gives CASSPGTGLNEKLFF. The chain combines TRBV6-5 with TRBJ1-4, with TRBD1 matching 9 bases. The V gene's germline CDR1 is MNHEY and CDR2 SVGAGI. J lost 4 bases, V lost 6 bases, and 6 bases had no gene match. The CDR3 has 15 residues.